One sample yielded the 14 T cell receptor beta chains listed below, sequenced in a study of T cells expressing NK-cell markers (dated by TCRdb to about 2020). The library relied on 5' RACE. The run used an Illumina HiSeq 2000. Reads reprocessed by TCRdb are summarized as one entry per CDR3 protein sequence, and DNA is absent. This specimen's table enumerates about 430,000 distinct CDR3 sequences. The ten largest clones represent 1.4% of the sample. What was sequenced was blood T cells: a sorted CD56 or NKG2C T cell subset, CD4+ or CD8+ T cells, or bulk PBMC T cells (not recorded which). All receptors come from a woman between 50 and 59 years old in good health. Donor details come from another sample of the same person, matched by shared clones.

The rearrangement links TRBV5-1 to TRBJ2-7; the D gene TCRdb calls, TRBD2, cannot be checked with no DNA. Per the germline V gene, CDR1 is SGHRS and CDR2 is YFSETQ. The length of the CDR3 is 14 residues. CDR3 in amino acids: CASGRTSGSYEQYF.

The chain couples TRBV7-9 to TRBJ2-2; TCRdb calls TRBD1, which cannot be checked without DNA. CDR1 SEHNR and CDR2 FQNEAQ come from the germline V gene (reference sequence). CDR3 length: 15 amino acids. The CDR3 region is CASSFRTLPRGELFF.

The CDR3 region is CASSESRAGLGGYTF. The rearrangement uses TRBV6-1 and TRBJ1-2; TCRdb outputs TRBD1, but without DNA this stays unchecked. Germline values: CDR1 MNHNS, CDR2 SASEGT. This CDR3 region has 15 residues.

The chain uses TRBV7-9 and TRBJ1-1; TCRdb indicates TRBD1, and absent DNA this call remains unverified. Germline V CDR1 and CDR2: SEHNR, FQNEAQ (reference sequence). The CDR3 totals 13 residues. The CDR3 reads CASRGRDRQEAFF.

V gene TRBV7-9 combines with J gene TRBJ1-2. CDR3 size: 13 residues. From germline, CDR1 is SEHNR and CDR2 FQNEAQ (reference sequence). The CDR3 reads CASSLEASYGYTF.

The chain links TRBV12-3 or TRBV12-4 to TRBJ2-5; without DNA, the TCRdb call of TRBD1 cannot be checked. The CDR3 totals 15 residues. CDR3 amino acids: CASSFLRGRQETQYF.

The CDR3 is CASSQLAGVSDTQYF. The chain couples TRBV18 to TRBJ2-3; TCRdb designates TRBD2, a call that cannot be tested without DNA. The germline CDR1 and CDR2 sequences are KGHSH and LQKENI. This CDR3 is built from 15 residues.

V is TRBV5-6 and J is TRBJ1-1; TCRdb reports TRBD1, a call that lacks DNA to check it against. In germline, CDR1 is SGHDT, CDR2 YYEEEE. The CDR3 totals 15 residues. CDR3 protein: CASSPGTEPNTEAFF.

This chain connects TRBV7-2 to TRBJ2-1; the TRBD2 assignment by TCRdb is unverifiable without DNA. Germline V gene lookup returns CDR1 SGHTA and CDR2 FQGNSA. This CDR3 is built from 15 residues. The CDR3 region is CASSLLAGDGNEQFF.

This rearrangement joins TRBV2 to TRBJ2-7; no DNA is available, so the TRBD1 call from TCRdb remains unchecked. This CDR3 region has 16 residues. CDR1 and CDR2 (germline): SNHLY, FYNNEI. The CDR3 loop is CASTDPGQSSSYEQYF.

The V gene is TRBV4-1, the J gene TRBJ2-7; there is no DNA to check the TCRdb D call of TRBD2. Per the germline V gene, CDR1 is MGHRA and CDR2 is YSYEKL. The CDR3 runs to 16 residues. The CDR3 protein is CASSQLGTSGKREQYF.

The chain combines TRBV25-1 with TRBJ2-5; the TCRdb D gene call, TRBD1, has no DNA to confirm it. The V gene's germline CDR1 is MGHDK and CDR2 SYGVNS. The CDR3 covers 15 residues. CDR3 residues: CASSVPGTGGETQYF.

The V and J genes are TRBV6-2 or TRBV6-3 and TRBJ2-2. This CDR3 contains 14 residues. Germline V gene lookup returns CDR1 MNHEY and CDR2 SVGEGT. The CDR3 region is CASSYQIYTGELFF.

The CDR3 protein is CASSLGHLNTEAFF. The chain combines TRBV5-6 with TRBJ1-1. The CDR3 consists of 14 residues. CDR1 is SGHDT, CDR2 YYEEEE, per germline. Using reference TRBV5-6 and TRBJ1-1 for the parts outside the CDR3, the full variable domain is DAGVTQSPTHLIKTRGQQVTLRCSPKSGHDTVSWYQQALGQGPQFIFQYYEEEERQRGNFPDRFSGHQFPNYSSELNVNALLLGDSALYLCASSLGHLNTEAFFGQGTRLTVV.